Listed below are T cell receptor beta chains from one sample, sequenced in a study of response to subunit inactivated influenza vaccine. TCRdb re-called the RT-PCR reads with MiXCR, one entry per CDR3 protein. The sample lists approximately 520,000 distinct CDR3 sequences; about 25% were seen once. The starting material was CD4+ T cells sorted from PBMCs, obtained roughly 5 days after vaccination. These receptors were collected from a man aged 50 to 60 who received an inactivated influenza vaccine. Both conserved end residues are part of each CDR3. The D gene is left open where the match is weak. Clone size is given for some rows only: seen once, a few or many times, or a class if the clone is expanded.

d_call j_call clone_size v_call cdr3_aa cdr3_nt
. TRBJ1-1 . TRBV11-2 CASRLSAGVNTEAFF TGTGCCAGCAGGCTCTCGGCAGGGGTGAACACTGAAGCTTTCTTT
. TRBJ2-3 few TRBV6-6 CASSIYEKDTQYF TGTGCCAGCAGCATTTACGAAAAAGATACGCAGTATTTT
. TRBJ2-3 few TRBV7-2 CASSPREKGLDTQYF TGTGCCAGCAGCCCCCGTGAGAAGGGTCTGGATACGCAGTATTTT
. TRBJ1-1 few TRBV7-2 CASSLASQGNAEAFF TGTGCCAGCAGCTTAGCGTCTCAGGGGAACGCTGAAGCTTTCTTT
TRBD1 TRBJ2-5 . TRBV12-3/TRBV12-4 CASSTQGAETQYF TGTGCCAGCAGTACACAGGGGGCTGAGACCCAGTACTTC
TRBD1 TRBJ1-4 few TRBV12-3/TRBV12-4 CATKAGTGEKLFF TGTGCAACCAAAGCAGGGACAGGTGAAAAACTGTTTTTT
. TRBJ2-7 . TRBV11-1 CASSLGGPQLPHSYEQYF TGTGCCAGCAGCTTAGGCGGACCCCAGCTCCCGCACTCCTACGAGCAGTACTTC
. TRBJ2-1 . TRBV6-2/TRBV6-3 CASSYSALGNEQFF TGTGCCAGCAGTTACTCAGCACTAGGGAATGAGCAGTTCTTC
TRBD1 TRBJ2-7 few TRBV5-1 CASSLGTGGFYEQYF TGCGCCAGCAGCTTGGGGACAGGGGGCTTCTACGAGCAGTACTTC
. TRBJ2-3 few TRBV5-1 CASSLNRARADTQYF TGCGCCAGCAGCTTAAACAGGGCGAGGGCAGATACGCAGTATTTT
TRBD2 TRBJ2-1 . TRBV5-1 CASSRGTSGTGFF TGCGCCAGCAGCCGAGGGACTAGCGGGACTGGATTCTTC
TRBD1 TRBJ2-2 few TRBV2 CASRDRVTGELFF TGTGCCAGCAGAGACAGGGTCACCGGGGAGCTGTTTTTT
TRBD1 TRBJ2-3 few TRBV20-1 CSASDRGLSTDTQYF TGCAGTGCTAGTGACAGGGGCCTGAGCACAGATACGCAGTATTTT
TRBD2 TRBJ2-3 . TRBV7-2 CASSGGLAGVRDTQNF TGTGCCAGCAGCGGGGGACTAGCGGGAGTCAGAGATACGCAGAATTTT
. TRBJ2-7 few TRBV7-2 CASSLARSRDEQYF TGTGCCAGCAGCTTAGCCCGCAGCAGGGACGAGCAGTACTTC
TRBD2 TRBJ2-2 few TRBV11-1 CASSGGTVRTSGSTGELFF TGTGCCAGCAGCGGAGGTACTGTCCGGACTAGCGGGAGCACCGGGGAGCTGTTTTTT
TRBD2 TRBJ2-3 few TRBV10-3 CAIGAGGKGIDTQYF TGTGCCATCGGGGCGGGGGGAAAAGGGATCGATACGCAGTATTTT
. TRBJ1-4 . TRBV5-4 CASSLYDSGGNEKLFF TGTGCCAGCAGCTTGTATGACTCTGGGGGTAATGAAAAACTGTTTTTT
. TRBJ2-5 . TRBV5-6 CASSLALRGPGETQYF TGTGCCAGCAGCTTGGCGCTTCGGGGGCCAGGAGAGACCCAGTACTTC
. TRBJ2-3 few TRBV12-3/TRBV12-4 CASSFTATDTQYF TGTGCCAGCAGTTTCACGGCTACAGATACGCAGTATTTT
TRBD1 TRBJ2-3 . TRBV30 CATGDRPDTQYF TGTGCCACCGGGGACAGGCCAGATACGCAGTATTTT
TRBD1 TRBJ1-1 . TRBV20-1 CSARDRVRNTEAFF TGCAGTGCTAGGGACAGGGTGAGGAACACTGAAGCTTTCTTT
. TRBJ2-2 . TRBV29-1 CSVETTATNTGELFF TGCAGCGTTGAAACGACAGCTACGAACACCGGGGAGCTGTTTTTT
. TRBJ2-7 . TRBV27 CASTRTGTLSSYEQYF TGTGCCAGCACCAGAACCGGGACGCTCAGCTCCTACGAGCAGTACTTC
. TRBJ2-7 . TRBV28 CASSFLGRYEQYF TGTGCCAGCAGTTTTCTTGGGCGCTACGAGCAGTACTTC
. TRBJ2-3 few TRBV6-5 CASSYSSGMSSTDTQYF TGTGCCAGCAGTTACTCATCAGGGATGAGTTCCACAGATACGCAGTATTTT
. TRBJ2-3 few TRBV7-9 CASSLAIAASTDTQYF TGTGCCAGCAGCTTAGCGATAGCGGCCAGCACAGATACGCAGTATTTT
. TRBJ2-1 once TRBV7-8 CASSLLVRVVNNEQFF TGTGCCAGCAGCTTACTAGTCAGGGTGGTCAACAATGAGCAGTTCTTC